The TCR beta chain under discussion was sequenced for a study of Graves' ophthalmopathy and Graves' hyperthyroidism. People with hyperthyroidism were aged 18 to 65 and newly diagnosed, under 2 months' duration. The diagnosis was founded upon clinical symptoms, serum thyroxine, TRAb, thyroid ultrasound and orbital computed tomography. As the template, RNA transcripts were used to amplify TCR beta CDR3 regions. HTBI primers primed a first-round RT-PCR, and a second-round multiplex PCR followed. TCRdb re-derived calls from the multiplex PCR reads in MiXCR, one entry per CDR3 protein. The data show about 390,000 distinct CDR3 sequences, 17% seen once. Study conclusions and caveats: Ophthalmopathy progression cases were predicted by the model with approximately 66% sensitivity and 72.22% specificity.

This clonotype has a count of ten or more. Its matching antigen is unknown. V was pared by 5 bases and J by 1 base, with 27 bases between. The CDR3 is 20 amino acids. Germline CDR1 is MNHEY and CDR2 is SVGAGI. The chain recombines TRBV6-5 with TRBJ1-5, with D unresolved. The receptor comes from an adult woman with stable Graves' hyperthyroidism. The specimen was peripheral blood. The CDR3 nucleotides are TGTGCCAGCAGTCCGCATCCGACTATTACCGGACGGAAGAGCAATCAGCCCCAGCATTTT. It is translated as CASSPHPTITGRKSNQPQHF.